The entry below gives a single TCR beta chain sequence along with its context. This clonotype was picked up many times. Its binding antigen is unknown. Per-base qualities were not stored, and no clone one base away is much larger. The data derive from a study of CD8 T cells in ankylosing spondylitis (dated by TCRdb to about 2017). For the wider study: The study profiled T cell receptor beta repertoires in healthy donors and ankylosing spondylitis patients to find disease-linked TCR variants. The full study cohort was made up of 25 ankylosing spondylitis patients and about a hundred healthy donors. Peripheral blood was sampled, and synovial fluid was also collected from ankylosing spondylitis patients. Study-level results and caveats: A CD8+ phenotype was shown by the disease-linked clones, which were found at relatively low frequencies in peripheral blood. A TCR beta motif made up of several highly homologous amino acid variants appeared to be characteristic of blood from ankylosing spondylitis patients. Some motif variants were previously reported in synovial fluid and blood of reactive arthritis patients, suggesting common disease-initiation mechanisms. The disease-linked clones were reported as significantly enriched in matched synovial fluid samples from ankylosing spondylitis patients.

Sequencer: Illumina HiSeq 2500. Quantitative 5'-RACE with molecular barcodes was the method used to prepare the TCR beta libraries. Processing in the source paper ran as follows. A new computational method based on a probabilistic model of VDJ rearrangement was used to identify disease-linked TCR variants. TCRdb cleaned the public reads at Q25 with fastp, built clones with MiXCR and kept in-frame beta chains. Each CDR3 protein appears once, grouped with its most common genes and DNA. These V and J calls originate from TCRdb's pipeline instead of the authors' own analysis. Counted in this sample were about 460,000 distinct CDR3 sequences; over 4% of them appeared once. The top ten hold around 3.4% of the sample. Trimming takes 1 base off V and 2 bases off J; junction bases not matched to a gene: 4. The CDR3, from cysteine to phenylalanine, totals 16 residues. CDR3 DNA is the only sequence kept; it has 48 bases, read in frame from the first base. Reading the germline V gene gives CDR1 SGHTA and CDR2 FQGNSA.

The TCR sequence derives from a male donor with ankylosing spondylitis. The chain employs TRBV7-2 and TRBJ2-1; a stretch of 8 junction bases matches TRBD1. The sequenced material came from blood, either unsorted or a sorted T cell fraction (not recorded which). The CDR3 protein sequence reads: CASSLGTGIAYNEQFF. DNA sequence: TGTGCCAGCAGCTTAGGGACAGGGATTGCCTACAATGAGCAGTTCTTC.